Below, 32 T cell receptor beta chains from the same sample are listed, as sequenced in a study of CD8 T cells in ankylosing spondylitis (dated by TCRdb to the late 2010s). Library creation used 5' RACE. Data came from an Illumina HiSeq 2500. TCRdb reworked the public reads: Q25 trimming with fastp, MiXCR clone assembly, productive beta chains retained. Entries that share a CDR3 protein sequence are merged under the most common genes and DNA. Counted in this sample were about 360,000 distinct CDR3 sequences; roughly 20% of them appeared once. In total, the top ten clones hold roughly 14% of the sample. The sequenced material came from blood, either unsorted or a sorted T cell fraction (not recorded which). These receptors all stem from a male donor with ankylosing spondylitis or in good health (not recorded which).

The rearrangement uses TRBV29-1 and TRBJ2-2; possibly TRBD1 for D (5 bases). V was cut by 7 bases and J by 4 bases, with 13 bases left in between. CDR3 size: 13 residues. CDR1 and CDR2 from the germline V gene are SQVTM and ANQGSEA. The chain's CDR3 is CSGIQETTGELFF. As DNA, the CDR3 is TGCAGCGGAATACAGGAAACCACCGGGGAGCTGTTTTTT.

This clonotype was counted only a few times. The rearrangement uses TRBV13 and TRBJ1-1; no clear D gene. V was pared by 3 bases and J by 5 bases, with 19 bases between. This CDR3 has 16 residues. Germline V lookup: CDR1 PRHDT, CDR2 FYEKMQ (reference sequence). The CDR3 loop reads CASSLRRISKETEAFF. CDR3 DNA: TGTGCCAGCAGCTTGAGGCGGATCTCGAAGGAGACTGAAGCTTTCTTT.

This sequence joins TRBV29-1 and TRBJ1-1, with D unclear. There are 12 residues in the CDR3. Germline-derived CDR1 and CDR2 are SQVTM and ANQGSEA. V was pared by 4 bases and J by 8 bases, with 14 bases between. CDR3 sequence reads: CSVVLPGPEAFF. The CDR3 DNA reads as TGCAGCGTTGTGCTCCCGGGCCCCGAAGCTTTCTTT.

There are a few counts of this clonotype. The genes are TRBV25-1 and TRBJ1-1; no clear D. Germline CDR1 and CDR2: MGHDK and SYGVNS. The ends were cut back, 7 bases at V and 1 base at J, with 13 bases in the middle. The CDR3 has 14 amino acids. CDR3 sequence reads: CASTLGRGNTEAFF. The CDR3, as DNA: TGTGCCAGCACCTTAGGTAGAGGGAACACTGAAGCTTTCTTT.

This clonotype was detected only a few times. The V and J genes are TRBV4-1 and TRBJ2-1; TRBD1 matches 7 bases. CDR1 and CDR2 (germline): MGHRA, YSYEKL. The junction had 9 bases not matched to a gene; V was cut back by 6 bases and J by 7 bases. The CDR3 extends over 14 amino acids. This CDR3 is CASRRTGRGNEQFF. The DNA of the CDR3 is TGCGCCAGCAGAAGGACAGGCCGCGGGAATGAGCAGTTCTTC.

This clonotype was recorded a few times. The chain links TRBV7-8 to TRBJ2-1; D remains unclear. This CDR3 contains 13 residues. Trimming removed 3 bases at V and 2 bases at J, with 5 bases between. Germline CDR1 SGHVS, CDR2 FQNEAQ. CDR3 DNA sequence: TGTGCCAGCAGCTTCCCCCCCTACAATGAGCAGTTCTTC. Translating gives CASSFPPYNEQFF.

The chain's CDR3 is CAISDGLASGEQYF. The CDR3, as DNA: TGTGCCATCAGTGATGGACTAGCGTCGGGCGAGCAGTACTTC. The chain has TRBV10-3 and TRBJ2-7, with 9 bases matching TRBD2. CDR3 size: 14 residues. V was pared by 3 bases and J by 6 bases, with 6 bases of the junction left unmatched. CDR1 is ENHRY and CDR2 is SYGVKD in the germline V gene.

A remark on this clonotype: The junction and the germline gene differ at one end; a read error may be behind it. The chain couples TRBV20-1 to TRBJ1-2; 9 bases are shared with TRBD1. This CDR3 region has 16 residues. CDR1 DFQATT and CDR2 SNEGSKA come from the germline V gene (reference sequence). In nucleotides, the CDR3 is TGCTGTGCTAGAGATTTCCGGGACAGGGTAGTACATGGCTACACCTTC. It translates to CCARDFRDRVVHGYTF.

This chain links TRBV11-2 with TRBJ2-2; D call uncertain. Trimming took 3 bases from V and 0 from J, leaving 14 bases between them. Germline CDR1 reads SGHAT; CDR2 reads FQNNGV. The CDR3 totals 17 residues. CDR3 sequence reads: CASSFHHPDANTGELFF. As DNA, the CDR3 is TGTGCCAGCAGCTTCCACCACCCCGACGCGAACACCGGGGAGCTGTTTTTT.

The chain joins TRBV7-6 to TRBJ2-1; 10 positions match TRBD2. V shed 5 bases and J 9 bases; nucleotides not matched to a gene: 7. Germline-derived CDR1 and CDR2 are SGHVS and FNYEAQ. The CDR3 contains 14 residues. The CDR3 sequence: CASSPPSGGGEQFF. DNA of the CDR3: TGTGCCAGCAGCCCCCCGAGCGGGGGGGGTGAGCAGTTCTTC.

A few counts support this clonotype. The chain has TRBV4-1 and TRBJ1-1; D remains ambiguous. CDR1 is MGHRA and CDR2 is YSYEKL in the germline V gene. The CDR3 is 14 residues long. V lost 4 bases, J lost 0 bases, and 9 bases lay in between. The CDR3: CASSPRDMNTEAFF. The DNA for the CDR3 is TGCGCCAGCAGCCCCCGTGATATGAACACTGAAGCTTTCTTT.

V gene TRBV6-5 combines with J gene TRBJ2-3, with TRBD2 as a possible D gene (7 bases). From germline, CDR1 is MNHEY and CDR2 SVGAGI. CDR3 length: 17 residues. The ends were cut back, 4 bases at V and 5 bases at J, with 22 bases in the middle. The CDR3: CASSSLGRGGGGDTQYF. Here the CDR3 DNA reads TGTGCCAGCAGTTCCCTTGGGCGCGGGGGCGGGGGAGATACGCAGTATTTT.

This clonotype was found many times. The chain joins TRBV6-5 to TRBJ2-1; D possibly corresponds to TRBD1 (5 bases). The CDR3 totals 17 residues. Trimming pared 2 bases from V and 1 base from J, leaving 15 bases between. Germline V lookup: CDR1 MNHEY, CDR2 SVGAGI. As DNA, the CDR3 is TGTGCCAGCAGTTACGGTGGGCAGGGCAGATCCTACAATGAGCAGTTCTTC. It codes for CASSYGGQGRSYNEQFF.

The sample holds a few counts of this clonotype. The V and J genes are TRBV27 and TRBJ2-5; 12 bases agree with TRBD2. This CDR3 has 20 residues. V lost 3 bases to trimming and J lost 2 bases; unmatched junction nucleotides: 16. Germline CDR1 MNHEY, CDR2 SMNVEV (reference sequence). CDR3 residues: CASSFHTSGGLSPLQETQYF. DNA of the CDR3: TGTGCCAGCAGTTTCCACACTAGCGGGGGGCTTTCGCCTCTTCAAGAGACCCAGTACTTC.

This clonotype was seen a few times. V usage is TRBV6-1 and J usage is TRBJ2-3; 7 bases agree with TRBD1. V was pared by 8 bases and J by 0 bases, with 2 bases of the junction left unmatched. Germline CDR1 is MNHNS and CDR2 is SASEGT. This CDR3 is built from 13 residues. The CDR3 DNA reads as TGTGCCAGCTGGGACAGTAGCACAGATACGCAGTATTTT. It encodes CASWDSSTDTQYF.

The chain carries TRBV4-1 and TRBJ1-1; the D gene is possibly TRBD1 (5 bases). Germline V gene lookup returns CDR1 MGHRA and CDR2 YSYEKL. This CDR3 has 15 amino acids. V was cut by 3 bases and J by 4 bases, with 15 bases left in between. In DNA form, the CDR3 reads TGCGCCAGCAGCCAGGGGCGGATGGAAGTCACTGAAGCTTTCTTT. Encoded protein: CASSQGRMEVTEAFF.

The CDR3 region is CSGAGLAGIETQYF. The CDR3 nucleotides read TGCAGCGGAGCGGGACTAGCGGGGATAGAGACCCAGTACTTC. The chain uses TRBV29-1 and TRBJ2-5; 13 bases align to TRBD2. CDR1 is SQVTM, CDR2 ANQGSEA, per germline. The CDR3 sequence is 14 residues long. V lost 7 bases and J lost 4; bases outside the gene matches: 6.

V gene TRBV20-1 combines with J gene TRBJ2-5; the D gene is possibly TRBD2 (5 bases). V shed 4 bases and J shed 9 bases, with 15 bases lying between them. The germline gives CDR1 DFQATT, CDR2 SNEGSKA (reference sequence). This CDR3 has 12 residues. The CDR3 DNA follows: TGCAGTGCTAATCAGGTTGAGGAGGCCCAGTACTTC. It codes for CSANQVEEAQYF.

V usage is TRBV20-1 and J usage is TRBJ2-1; D gene ambiguous. The CDR3 contains 14 residues. The ends were cut back, 2 bases at V and 4 bases at J, with 12 bases in the middle. Germline V gene sequence: CDR1 DFQATT, CDR2 SNEGSKA (reference sequence). The CDR3 DNA sequence: TGCAGTGCTAGACCCCATGCTGAGTACAATGAGCAGTTCTTC. Its translation: CSARPHAEYNEQFF.

The gene calls are TRBV6-1 and TRBJ1-4, with TRBD1 matching 9 bases. The CDR3 is 15 residues long. Unmatched junction bases numbered 5, after V lost 3 bases and J lost 6 bases. The V gene's germline CDR1 is MNHNS and CDR2 SASEGT. The CDR3 sequence is CASSDWTGDYEKLFF. In nucleotides, the CDR3 is TGTGCCAGCAGTGATTGGACAGGGGATTATGAAAAACTGTTTTTT.

In its sample, this clonotype was seen many times. V and J are TRBV12-3 or TRBV12-4 and TRBJ2-4; 7 bases align to TRBD1. V shed 3 bases, J shed 0 bases, and the junction held 5 bases outside the gene matches. This CDR3 spans 16 amino acids. The CDR3 DNA is TGTGCCAGCAGTTTTGGGACAGATATAGCCAAAAACATTCAGTACTTC. Translating it yields CASSFGTDIAKNIQYF.

The CDR3 bases are TGTGCCAGCAGTTACGGGGCGACCTACGAGCAGTACTTC. This codes for CASSYGATYEQYF. The chain uses TRBV12-3 or TRBV12-4 and TRBJ2-7; D is perhaps TRBD1 or TRBD2 (5 bases each). V lost 4 bases and J lost 2, with 9 bases in between. This CDR3 comprises 13 residues.

The rearrangement uses TRBV12-3 or TRBV12-4 and TRBJ2-7; the D call may be TRBD1 or TRBD2 (5 bases each). V was cut by 3 bases and J by 5 bases, with 14 bases left in between. This CDR3 is built from 14 residues. DNA of the CDR3: TGTGCCAGCAGTTTTGGGACCGGGCCCAACGAGCAGTACTTC. This gives the protein CASSFGTGPNEQYF.

This clonotype was seen many times. The chain is built from TRBV10-2 and TRBJ2-3, with no clear D. Trimming left V 8 bases short and J 6 bases short, with 18 bases between. The CDR3 totals 14 residues. Germline V gene sequence: CDR1 WSHSY, CDR2 SAAADI. CDR3 protein: CASGSPTWVDTQYF. Here the CDR3 DNA reads TGCGCCAGCGGTTCTCCCACTTGGGTGGATACGCAGTATTTT.

This clonotype was seen a handful of times. The CDR3 DNA is TGTGCCAGCAGTTTAAACGGGGGCAGAACTGAAGCTTTCTTT. Protein sequence: CASSLNGGRTEAFF. The chain carries TRBV12-3 or TRBV12-4 and TRBJ1-1; D perhaps matches TRBD1 (6 bases). The V gene lost 2 bases and the J gene lost 5 bases, with 12 bases spanning the gap. This CDR3 is 14 amino acids long.

The V call is TRBV20-1, the J call TRBJ2-1; D not certain. Germline values: CDR1 DFQATT, CDR2 SNEGSKA (reference sequence). CDR3 size: 17 residues. V was pared by 4 bases and J by 5 bases, with 24 bases between. The CDR3, as DNA: TGCAGTGCTATTTTATCACCCCTTTCACGAGAAAACAATGAGCAGTTCTTC. Amino acids: CSAILSPLSRENNEQFF.

The V gene is TRBV28, the J gene TRBJ2-5, with D perhaps assigned TRBD1 or TRBD2 (6 bases each). The CDR3 is 14 residues long. Trimming stripped 7 bases from V and 5 bases from J, with 17 bases between. Germline V lookup: CDR1 MDHEN, CDR2 SYDVKM. The CDR3 here is CASNNKGGWETQYF. CDR3 coding DNA: TGTGCCAGCAACAATAAGGGGGGCTGGGAGACCCAGTACTTC.

This clonotype has just one count. V is TRBV4-1 and J is TRBJ2-7, with a possible D match to TRBD1 (6 bases). V gave up 4 bases and J gave up 2 bases, with 15 bases separating them. The CDR3 runs to 15 residues. Germline V lookup: CDR1 MGHRA, CDR2 YSYEKL. The CDR3 spells CASSRSPGVAYEQYF. In DNA, the CDR3 is TGCGCCAGCAGCCGGAGCCCAGGGGTTGCCTACGAGCAGTACTTC.

This clonotype turned up a few times. This chain joins TRBV3-1 and TRBJ2-3; the D gene is possibly TRBD2 (6 bases). The CDR3 runs to 16 residues. The germline gives CDR1 LGHDT, CDR2 YNNKEL (reference sequence). Trimming removed 0 bases from V and 7 bases from J, with 17 bases in between. The DNA of the CDR3 is TGTGCCAGCAGCCAAGATTTCCGGGGGTTCGGGTATACGCAGTATTTT. Translated, it gives CASSQDFRGFGYTQYF.

V usage is TRBV7-2 and J usage is TRBJ2-7, with TRBD1 as a possible D gene (5 bases). The germline V and J ends were trimmed by 2 bases and 3 bases, with 8 bases remaining between them. CDR3 length: 13 amino acids. Germline lookup yields CDR1 SGHTA and CDR2 FQGNSA. The CDR3, as DNA: TGTGCCAGCAGCTTAATTGGACACTACGAGCAGTACTTC. Translation: CASSLIGHYEQYF.

This clonotype was detected only a few times. The V and J genes are TRBV6-6 and TRBJ2-7; maybe TRBD2 (5 bases). In germline, CDR1 is MNHNY, CDR2 SVGAGI (reference sequence). Trimming shortened V by 6 bases and J by 4 bases, and 13 bases separated the two germline ends. The CDR3 spans 13 residues. CDR3 in amino acids: CASSHTGGYEQYF. The CDR3 coding sequence is TGTGCCAGCAGCCACACCGGAGGATACGAGCAGTACTTC.

This clonotype is judged medium-sized (0.01 to 0.1%). V and J are TRBV24-1 and TRBJ2-5; TRBD2 agrees at 12 bases. The length of the CDR3 is 15 residues. V gave up 5 bases and J gave up 3 bases; unmatched junction bases: 3. Per germline, CDR1 KGHDR and CDR2 SFDVKD. CDR3 region: CATSAWTSGEETQYF. CDR3 nucleotides: TGTGCCACCAGTGCCTGGACTAGCGGGGAAGAGACCCAGTACTTC.